These T cell receptor beta chains were read from a single sample in a study of blood T cell repertoires in COVID-19. The assay was immunoSEQ multiplex PCR, and TCRdb's table has in-frame clones only and misses some. The sample has roughly 100,000 clones, more than 80% seen once. Sequences were obtained from peripheral blood. The source of these receptors is a human donor in a cohort sampled during active COVID-19. Both conserved end residues are part of each CDR3. A D gene is named only where the DNA matches it firmly.

v_call: TRBV5-1; j_call: TRBJ1-1; cdr3_length: 13; d_call: .; cdr3_aa: CASSLGLNTEAFF
v_call: TRBV5-1; j_call: TRBJ2-7; cdr3_length: 13; d_call: .; cdr3_aa: CASSLESGYEQYF
v_call: TRBV5-8; j_call: TRBJ2-1; cdr3_length: 18; d_call: .; cdr3_aa: CASSTYISGVVPYNEQFF
v_call: TRBV6-5; j_call: TRBJ2-5; cdr3_length: 13; d_call: TRBD1; cdr3_aa: CASSYSRDRAQYF
v_call: TRBV19; j_call: TRBJ1-5; cdr3_length: 12; d_call: .; cdr3_aa: CASSIVQGPQHF
v_call: TRBV7-2; j_call: TRBJ2-3; cdr3_length: 15; d_call: TRBD2; cdr3_aa: CASSLNRGGQDTQYF
v_call: TRBV7-8; j_call: TRBJ2-1; cdr3_length: 15; d_call: TRBD2; cdr3_aa: CASSSNRLAHNEQFF
v_call: TRBV6-5; j_call: TRBJ2-3; cdr3_length: 15; d_call: .; cdr3_aa: CASSYGGRNTDTQYF
v_call: TRBV7-2; j_call: TRBJ2-1; cdr3_length: 12; d_call: .; cdr3_aa: CASSPQNNEQFF
v_call: TRBV5-1; j_call: TRBJ2-5; cdr3_length: 15; d_call: .; cdr3_aa: CASSLEGFGGETQYF
v_call: TRBV5-1; j_call: TRBJ2-7; cdr3_length: 15; d_call: TRBD1; cdr3_aa: CASSPTGDTSYEQYF
v_call: TRBV10-3; j_call: TRBJ2-5; cdr3_length: 14; d_call: TRBD1; cdr3_aa: CAISTDRGKETQYF
v_call: TRBV14; j_call: TRBJ2-3; cdr3_length: 15; d_call: TRBD2; cdr3_aa: CASSQSAGVTDTQYF
v_call: TRBV29-1; j_call: TRBJ2-3; cdr3_length: 11; d_call: .; cdr3_aa: CSGGSTDTQYF
v_call: TRBV7-2; j_call: TRBJ2-3; cdr3_length: 18; d_call: TRBD2; cdr3_aa: CASSSLGTSGGKADTQYF
v_call: TRBV6-2/TRBV6-3; j_call: TRBJ1-1; cdr3_length: 16; d_call: .; cdr3_aa: CASSPALGGSNTEAFF
v_call: TRBV3-1/TRBV3-2; j_call: TRBJ2-1; cdr3_length: 13; d_call: .; cdr3_aa: CASRGRGYNEQFF
v_call: TRBV7-9; j_call: TRBJ1-6; cdr3_length: 12; d_call: TRBD1; cdr3_aa: CASSTLTGALHF
v_call: TRBV7-6; j_call: TRBJ2-1; cdr3_length: 14; d_call: .; cdr3_aa: CASSLGLPGNEQFF
v_call: TRBV6-1; j_call: TRBJ1-1; cdr3_length: 16; d_call: .; cdr3_aa: CASSELAGRGNTEAFF
v_call: TRBV2; j_call: TRBJ2-3; cdr3_length: 15; d_call: TRBD2; cdr3_aa: CASSWTSGSTDTQYF
v_call: TRBV19; j_call: TRBJ2-5; cdr3_length: 14; d_call: .; cdr3_aa: CASSISARGETQYF
v_call: TRBV7-3; j_call: TRBJ1-2; cdr3_length: 14; d_call: TRBD1; cdr3_aa: CASSSGTGNYGYTF
v_call: TRBV2; j_call: TRBJ1-2; cdr3_length: 16; d_call: TRBD1; cdr3_aa: CASKMLGQGEGYGYTF
v_call: TRBV10-3; j_call: TRBJ2-3; cdr3_length: 15; d_call: .; cdr3_aa: CAISAFGTSTDTQYF
v_call: TRBV28; j_call: TRBJ2-1; cdr3_length: 15; d_call: TRBD1; cdr3_aa: CASISAGQGANEQFF
v_call: TRBV6-5; j_call: TRBJ2-6; cdr3_length: 16; d_call: .; cdr3_aa: CASSYGPGAGANVLTF
v_call: TRBV6-2/TRBV6-3; j_call: TRBJ1-5; cdr3_length: 14; d_call: .; cdr3_aa: CASSILNSNQPQHF
v_call: TRBV5-8; j_call: TRBJ1-6; cdr3_length: 14; d_call: .; cdr3_aa: CASSLWGEGSPLHF
v_call: TRBV6-1; j_call: TRBJ1-5; cdr3_length: 16; d_call: .; cdr3_aa: CASIEPAAASNQPQHF
v_call: TRBV19; j_call: TRBJ2-3; cdr3_length: 15; d_call: TRBD2; cdr3_aa: CASKLAGEFTDTQYF
v_call: TRBV5-4; j_call: TRBJ2-7; cdr3_length: 16; d_call: TRBD2; cdr3_aa: CASSRTTTSGAYEQYF
v_call: TRBV10-3; j_call: TRBJ1-2; cdr3_length: 12; d_call: TRBD1; cdr3_aa: CAITRDRGWYTF
v_call: TRBV11-2; j_call: TRBJ1-4; cdr3_length: 19; d_call: TRBD1; cdr3_aa: CASSLMVGDAGGARGKLFF
v_call: TRBV27; j_call: TRBJ1-3; cdr3_length: 13; d_call: .; cdr3_aa: CASSPNTGNTIYF
v_call: TRBV11-1; j_call: TRBJ1-1; cdr3_length: 15; d_call: .; cdr3_aa: CASSLDLTPNTEAFF
v_call: TRBV5-1; j_call: TRBJ1-6; cdr3_length: 15; d_call: TRBD1; cdr3_aa: CASSSRTGADSPLHF
v_call: TRBV7-3; j_call: TRBJ2-3; cdr3_length: 15; d_call: TRBD2; cdr3_aa: CASSSTSGVTDTQYF
v_call: TRBV19; j_call: TRBJ1-1; cdr3_length: 14; d_call: .; cdr3_aa: CASSILAAGPEAFF
v_call: TRBV7-9; j_call: TRBJ1-2; cdr3_length: 14; d_call: TRBD1; cdr3_aa: CASSLDRGANGYTF
v_call: TRBV27; j_call: TRBJ1-6; cdr3_length: 15; d_call: .; cdr3_aa: CASSLGRTYNSPLHF
v_call: TRBV19; j_call: TRBJ1-1; cdr3_length: 12; d_call: .; cdr3_aa: CASRRVSTEAFF